This T cell receptor (beta chain) originates from a study of cytomegalovirus exposure and HLA in healthy donors. Study-wide findings and caveats: What a later analysis showed was that several of the most significant clusters appeared linked to common viral pathogens.

The CDR3 consists of 15 residues. The junction had 15 bases not matched to a gene; V was cut back by 9 bases and J by 6 bases. CDR1 and CDR2 (germline): MNHEY, SMNVEV (reference sequence). PCR involved 60 Vbeta and 13 Jbeta primers. TCRdb's copy holds only in-frame clones and misses some; the assay was immunoSEQ multiplex PCR. The sample holds approximately 110,000 clones, 74% seen once. Healthy individuals who donated bone marrow served as the donors. As for this clone: Its antigen is undetermined.

The TCR was taken from a man aged 50 or older in good health and CMV-seropositive. Sequenced material: PBMCs. The V gene is TRBV27, the J gene TRBJ2-7; 9 bases are a match to TRBD1. The CDR3 bases are TGTGCCAGTTGGGGATACAGGGGGCGCGGGGGCGAGCAGTACTTC. Amino acid sequence: CASWGYRGRGGEQYF.